These T cell receptor beta chains were read from a single sample in a study of cytomegalovirus exposure and HLA in healthy donors. Clones were read by immunoSEQ multiplex PCR, and TCRdb kept only the in-frame ones, dropping some. The data contain fewer than 110,000 clones, over 60% of them singletons. The sample comprised PBMCs. The receptors originated from a male donor in good health and CMV-seronegative. CDR3s include the opening cysteine and the closing phenylalanine or tryptophan. A D gene is named only where the DNA matches it firmly. Size values are once, few and many counts, or a class for expanded clones, and some rows have none.

V: TRBV5-6; D: -; length: 13; size: -; J: TRBJ2-1; CDR3: CASSYGGFREQFF; DNA: TGTGCCAGCAGCTACGGAGGGTTCAGGGAGCAGTTCTTC
V: TRBV7-9; D: -; length: 14; size: few; J: TRBJ2-7; CDR3: CASSLVGDVYEQYF; DNA: TGTGCCAGCAGCTTAGTGGGCGACGTCTACGAGCAGTACTTC
V: TRBV6-5; D: -; length: 14; size: -; J: TRBJ1-5; CDR3: CASRINDRSQPQHF; DNA: TGTGCCAGCAGGATTAACGACAGGAGTCAGCCCCAGCATTTT
V: TRBV19; D: TRBD2; length: 17; size: -; J: TRBJ2-1; CDR3: CASSIVGGSGNYNEQFF; DNA: TGTGCCAGTAGTATAGTAGGTGGTAGCGGGAACTACAATGAGCAGTTCTTC
V: TRBV5-1; D: TRBD2; length: 15; size: once; J: TRBJ2-5; CDR3: CASSFSGSSQETQYF; DNA: TGCGCCAGCAGCTTTAGCGGGAGTAGTCAAGAGACCCAGTACTTC
V: TRBV27; D: TRBD1; length: 15; size: few; J: TRBJ1-1; CDR3: CASSSRTGRDTEAFF; DNA: TGTGCCAGCAGTTCCCGGACAGGGAGGGACACTGAAGCTTTCTTT
V: TRBV5-1; D: -; length: 16; size: -; J: TRBJ2-1; CDR3: CASSSGRGEGHNEQFF; DNA: TGCGCCAGCAGTTCGGGTAGGGGGGAGGGCCACAATGAGCAGTTCTTC
V: TRBV29-1; D: TRBD2; length: 13; size: -; J: TRBJ2-1; CDR3: CSASGTSFNEQFF; DNA: TGCAGCGCCAGCGGGACCTCCTTCAATGAGCAGTTCTTC
V: TRBV27; D: -; length: 15; size: -; J: TRBJ2-3; CDR3: CASSLMSRGHGTQYF; DNA: TGTGCCAGCAGTTTAATGAGTAGAGGCCATGGTACGCAGTATTTT
V: TRBV2; D: TRBD2; length: 15; size: -; J: TRBJ2-3; CDR3: CASRRLAGFTDTQYF; DNA: TGTGCCAGCAGACGACTAGCGGGGTTCACAGATACGCAGTATTTT
V: TRBV9; D: -; length: 15; size: -; J: TRBJ2-1; CDR3: CASSVVPGAGNEQFF; DNA: TGTGCCAGCAGCGTAGTTCCGGGAGCGGGCAATGAGCAGTTCTTC
V: TRBV2; D: TRBD2; length: 19; size: -; J: TRBJ2-2; CDR3: CASSGPRTGGNPNTGELFF; DNA: TGTGCCAGCAGTGGGCCCCGGACGGGAGGAAACCCGAACACCGGGGAGCTGTTTTTT
V: TRBV6-5; D: TRBD1; length: 14; size: few; J: TRBJ2-1; CDR3: CASSYSDRYNEQFF; DNA: TGTGCCAGCAGTTACTCGGACAGGTACAATGAGCAGTTCTTC
V: TRBV19; D: TRBD1; length: 15; size: -; J: TRBJ1-2; CDR3: CASIPGGTEFYGYTF; DNA: TGTGCCAGTATCCCAGGGGGGACAGAATTCTATGGCTACACCTTC
V: TRBV27; D: -; length: 13; size: -; J: TRBJ2-3; CDR3: CASSLSLTDTQYF; DNA: TGTGCCAGCAGTTTATCCCTCACAGATACGCAGTATTTT
V: TRBV18; D: -; length: 15; size: -; J: TRBJ2-1; CDR3: CASSPPGRSYNEQFF; DNA: TGTGCCAGCTCACCCCCAGGCCGCTCCTACAATGAGCAGTTCTTC
V: TRBV29-1; D: -; length: 13; size: -; J: TRBJ2-7; CDR3: CSVSPNGADEQYF; DNA: TGCAGCGTATCGCCCAATGGGGCGGACGAGCAGTACTTC
V: TRBV6-6; D: TRBD1; length: 15; size: once; J: TRBJ1-2; CDR3: CASSRDRGWDYGYTF; DNA: TGTGCCAGCAGCCGGGACAGGGGATGGGACTATGGCTACACCTTC
V: TRBV11-2; D: TRBD1; length: 14; size: -; J: TRBJ1-2; CDR3: CASSGGTGYYGYTF; DNA: TGTGCCAGCAGCGGAGGGACAGGGTACTATGGCTACACCTTC
V: TRBV27; D: TRBD1; length: 13; size: -; J: TRBJ2-7; CDR3: CASSPETGFEQYF; DNA: TGTGCCAGCAGTCCTGAGACAGGGTTCGAGCAGTACTTC
V: TRBV27; D: -; length: 15; size: -; J: TRBJ2-7; CDR3: CASSSPGTRLYEQYF; DNA: TGTGCCAGCAGTTCGCCCGGGACACGACTCTACGAGCAGTACTTC
V: TRBV28; D: TRBD1; length: 15; size: -; J: TRBJ2-5; CDR3: CASSLPGTAKETQYF; DNA: TGTGCCAGCAGTTTACCCGGGACAGCCAAAGAGACCCAGTACTTC
V: TRBV7-2; D: TRBD1; length: 14; size: -; J: TRBJ1-3; CDR3: CASSPGTGANTIYF; DNA: TGTGCCAGCAGCCCCGGGACAGGAGCAAACACCATATATTTT
V: TRBV19; D: -; length: 16; size: -; J: TRBJ2-2; CDR3: CASNPARLARTGELFF; DNA: TGTGCCAGTAATCCCGCTCGGCTAGCACGGACCGGGGAGCTGTTTTTT
V: TRBV19; D: TRBD2; length: 16; size: -; J: TRBJ2-3; CDR3: CATEPEEAGPWDTQYF; DNA: TGTGCCACCGAACCCGAAGAAGCGGGACCCTGGGATACGCAGTATTTT
V: TRBV7-2; D: -; length: 12; size: -; J: TRBJ2-7; CDR3: CASSSLGLEQYF; DNA: TGTGCCAGCAGCTCCTTGGGCCTCGAGCAGTACTTC
V: TRBV7-9; D: TRBD2; length: 15; size: few; J: TRBJ2-7; CDR3: CASSLRGRADYEQYF; DNA: TGTGCCAGCAGCTTACGCGGGAGGGCGGACTACGAGCAGTACTTC
V: TRBV29-1; D: TRBD1; length: 14; size: few; J: TRBJ1-4; CDR3: CSVALQGANEKLFF; DNA: TGCAGCGTTGCCCTACAGGGGGCTAATGAAAAACTGTTTTTT
V: TRBV29-1; D: -; length: 13; size: -; J: TRBJ1-2; CDR3: CSVDGRGLYGYTF; DNA: TGCAGCGTTGACGGCAGGGGCCTCTATGGCTACACCTTC
V: TRBV27; D: -; length: 15; size: few; J: TRBJ2-7; CDR3: CASRKMEGARYEQYF; DNA: TGTGCCAGCAGGAAAATGGAGGGGGCGCGTTACGAGCAGTACTTC
V: TRBV18; D: -; length: 16; size: -; J: TRBJ2-3; CDR3: CASSPPTSRGTDTQYF; DNA: TGTGCCAGCTCACCGCCCACAAGCAGGGGCACAGATACGCAGTATTTT
V: TRBV2; D: -; length: 12; size: -; J: TRBJ2-1; CDR3: CATRGGPNEQFF; DNA: TGTGCCACCAGGGGGGGTCCCAATGAGCAGTTCTTC
V: TRBV18; D: -; length: 14; size: -; J: TRBJ2-1; CDR3: CASSPPASYNEQFF; DNA: TGTGCCAGCTCACCACCTGCGTCTTACAATGAGCAGTTCTTC
V: TRBV29-1; D: TRBD1; length: 14; size: -; J: TRBJ1-5; CDR3: CSVSGTGHNQPQHF; DNA: TGCAGCGTTTCCGGGACAGGCCATAATCAGCCCCAGCATTTT
V: TRBV27; D: -; length: 13; size: -; J: TRBJ1-2; CDR3: CASSSRGSYGYTF; DNA: TGTGCCAGCAGTTCCCGGGGGAGCTATGGCTACACCTTC
V: TRBV7-3; D: -; length: 15; size: -; J: TRBJ2-3; CDR3: CASSLNAGKADTQYF; DNA: TGTGCCAGCAGCTTAAACGCAGGGAAGGCAGATACGCAGTATTTT
V: TRBV5-4; D: TRBD1; length: 13; size: -; J: TRBJ1-2; CDR3: CASSGTGVLGYTF; DNA: TGTGCCAGCAGCGGAACAGGGGTCTTGGGCTACACCTTC
V: TRBV19; D: TRBD1; length: 15; size: -; J: TRBJ2-7; CDR3: CASSSGTGISYEQYF; DNA: TGTGCCAGTAGTTCTGGGACAGGGATTTCTTACGAGCAGTACTTC
V: TRBV15; D: -; length: 14; size: -; J: TRBJ2-5; CDR3: CATSRGANQETQYF; DNA: TGTGCCACCAGCAGAGGAGCGAACCAAGAGACCCAGTACTTC
V: TRBV15; D: TRBD1; length: 15; size: -; J: TRBJ1-1; CDR3: CATSRDWTGRNEAFF; DNA: TGTGCCACCAGCAGAGATTGGACAGGGAGGAATGAAGCTTTCTTT
V: TRBV6-4; D: TRBD1; length: 14; size: few; J: TRBJ1-2; CDR3: CASSESTGGYGYTF; DNA: TGTGCCAGCAGTGAATCCACAGGGGGCTATGGCTACACCTTC
V: TRBV30; D: -; length: 13; size: -; J: TRBJ1-2; CDR3: CAWSSGIPEGYTF; DNA: TGTGCCTGGAGTTCCGGGATACCGGAAGGCTACACCTTC
V: TRBV5-1; D: TRBD2; length: 15; size: -; J: TRBJ2-1; CDR3: CASKRGAGSYNEQFF; DNA: TGCGCCAGCAAGCGGGGGGCGGGCTCCTACAATGAGCAGTTCTTC
V: TRBV19; D: TRBD2; length: 17; size: once; J: TRBJ2-1; CDR3: CASSGLAGGFSSNEQFF; DNA: TGTGCCAGCTCGGGACTAGCGGGAGGGTTTAGTAGCAATGAGCAGTTCTTC
V: TRBV27; D: TRBD2; length: 16; size: -; J: TRBJ2-3; CDR3: CASSTFIFSGGNTQYF; DNA: TGTGCCAGCAGTACTTTTATCTTTTCGGGGGGTAATACGCAGTATTTT
V: TRBV11-1; D: -; length: 15; size: -; J: TRBJ1-1; CDR3: CASSYDSDRHTEAFF; DNA: TGTGCCAGCAGTTACGACTCCGACAGGCACACTGAAGCTTTCTTT
V: TRBV5-1; D: TRBD2; length: 16; size: few; J: TRBJ2-7; CDR3: CASSGIPGLAGDEQYF; DNA: TGCGCCAGCAGCGGAATACCGGGACTAGCGGGAGACGAGCAGTACTTC
V: TRBV7-2; D: TRBD1; length: 15; size: -; J: TRBJ2-7; CDR3: CASSLGRGRLYEQYF; DNA: TGTGCCAGCAGCTTAGGCAGGGGGCGCCTCTACGAGCAGTACTTC
V: TRBV5-4; D: TRBD1; length: 13; size: -; J: TRBJ2-7; CDR3: CASSPGQVYEQYF; DNA: TGTGCCAGCAGCCCGGGACAGGTCTACGAGCAGTACTTC
V: TRBV7-6; D: TRBD1; length: 18; size: -; J: TRBJ1-5; CDR3: CASSLSPPGGRSNQPQHF; DNA: TGTGCCAGCAGCCTTAGCCCGCCAGGGGGCCGGAGCAATCAGCCCCAGCATTTT
V: TRBV10-3; D: TRBD2; length: 16; size: -; J: TRBJ2-1; CDR3: CAISVTSGLSYNEQFF; DNA: TGTGCCATCAGTGTGACTAGCGGGCTGTCCTACAATGAGCAGTTCTTC
V: TRBV30; D: -; length: 15; size: few; J: TRBJ2-3; CDR3: CAWSPSSRVTDTQYF; DNA: TGTGCCTGGTCGCCCTCCTCACGGGTGACAGATACGCAGTATTTT
V: TRBV4-1; D: -; length: 13; size: -; J: TRBJ2-7; CDR3: CASSLRVGLEQYF; DNA: TGCGCCAGCAGCCTGCGGGTCGGCCTGGAGCAGTACTTC
V: TRBV27; D: -; length: 14; size: -; J: TRBJ1-5; CDR3: CASSLAYSNQPQHF; DNA: TGTGCCAGCAGTTTAGCGTATAGCAATCAGCCCCAGCATTTT
V: TRBV6-5; D: TRBD2; length: 15; size: -; J: TRBJ2-7; CDR3: CASSSGLAGGREQYF; DNA: TGTGCCAGCAGTTCCGGACTAGCGGGAGGGCGTGAGCAGTACTTC